The rows below give T cell receptor beta chains drawn from one sample of a study of T-cell memory formation after mild COVID-19. From the 5' RACE reads, TCRdb called clonotypes with MiXCR, one entry per CDR3 protein. The sample carries roughly 320,000 distinct CDR3 sequences, 25% to 30% recorded once. The sample was PBMCs or a T cell subset sorted from them (not recorded which). Receptors were obtained from an adult woman who had mild COVID-19 (a few samples of this study predate the infection). Cell type and time point are not known. Both conserved end residues are part of each CDR3. D genes are given only for firm matches. The size field is filled for only some rows; it gives once, few, many or a size class.

CDR3 | DNA | V | size | J | D
CASSPPSMIPGRSSYNEQFF | TGTGCCAGCAGCCCACCGTCAATGATACCCGGTAGGAGCTCCTACAATGAGCAGTTCTTC | TRBV7-9 | NA | TRBJ2-1 | NA
CSVKTTGSENEQYF | TGCAGCGTGAAGACGACAGGGAGCGAAAACGAGCAGTACTTC | TRBV29-1 | NA | TRBJ2-7 | TRBD1
CSAVTSGSSPDTQYF | TGCAGTGCCGTGACTAGCGGGAGCTCACCAGATACGCAGTATTTT | TRBV20-1 | NA | TRBJ2-3 | TRBD2
CASSDWRQNQETQYF | TGTGCCAGCAGCGATTGGAGACAGAACCAAGAGACCCAGTACTTC | TRBV7-8 | NA | TRBJ2-5 | NA
CASSDRPGLVAKNIQYF | TGTGCCAGCAGTGACAGACCAGGGCTTGTAGCCAAAAACATTCAGTACTTC | TRBV2 | NA | TRBJ2-4 | NA
CASSPQGPLGYGYTF | TGTGCCAGCAGCCCCCAGGGACCGCTGGGCTATGGCTACACCTTC | TRBV2 | NA | TRBJ1-2 | NA
CASSLSGPKGNTEAFF | TGTGCCAGCAGTTTATCGGGACCCAAAGGAAACACTGAAGCTTTCTTT | TRBV12-3/TRBV12-4 | NA | TRBJ1-1 | NA
CASKLAEVQYF | TGTGCCAGCAAGCTCGCGGAGGTCCAGTACTTC | TRBV6-2/TRBV6-3 | few | TRBJ2-7 | NA
CASSQDRGGRSGEQFF | TGCGCCAGCAGCCAAGATCGGGGAGGACGAAGTGGTGAGCAGTTCTTC | TRBV4-3 | NA | TRBJ2-1 | NA
CASRMTSGNSYNEQFF | TGTGCCAGCAGGATGACTAGCGGGAATTCCTACAATGAGCAGTTCTTC | TRBV2 | few | TRBJ2-1 | TRBD2
CASSLGLAGSEQYF | TGTGCCAGCAGTTTAGGACTAGCGGGGTCCGAGCAGTACTTC | TRBV12-3/TRBV12-4 | few | TRBJ2-7 | TRBD2
CASSQGLAGGWEQFF | TGCGCCAGCAGCCAAGGACTAGCGGGGGGGTGGGAGCAGTTCTTC | TRBV4-1 | NA | TRBJ2-1 | TRBD2
CSVGQINEQFF | TGCAGCGTTGGACAGATCAATGAGCAGTTCTTC | TRBV29-1 | many | TRBJ2-1 | NA
CASSQTGRNQPQHF | TGTGCCAGCAGCCAGACAGGGAGGAATCAGCCCCAGCATTTT | TRBV6-5 | NA | TRBJ1-5 | TRBD1
CASSLASQRSTNYGYTF | TGTGCCAGCAGTTTAGCATCACAGAGAAGTACTAACTATGGCTACACCTTC | TRBV12-3/TRBV12-4 | few | TRBJ1-2 | NA